The following is a T cell receptor (beta chain) sequence with its context. Trimming removed 0 bases at V and 9 bases at J, with 9 bases between. Germline CDR1 reads SGHAT; CDR2 reads FQNNGV. The CDR3 contains 13 residues. The data were taken from a study of blood T cell repertoires in COVID-19. Generated by immunoSEQ multiplex PCR, the TCRdb table keeps only in-frame clones and is missing some. The sample includes around 85,000 clones, around 89% seen only once; the top ten take approximately 1%. The TCR sequence derives from a woman aged 45-59 years with acute COVID-19. V gene TRBV11-2 combines with J gene TRBJ1-5; D is unclear. The sequenced sample consisted of PBMCs or T cells enriched from blood (not recorded which). In nucleotides, the CDR3 is TGTGCCAGCAGCTTAGACAGAGGAGTGCCCCAGCATTTT. It encodes CASSLDRGVPQHF.